These 9 T cell receptor beta chains share one sample of origin, sequenced in a study of regulatory T cells in long-lasting Graves disease listed by TCRdb under 2021. The intended sense of this specimen's time point label: newly diagnosed GD, antithyroid drugs for less than 3 months. For both TCR sequencing and RNA sequencing, RNA was extracted from PBMCs using TRIzol. The method behind the library was multiplex PCR. Instrument on record: Illumina HiSeq 4000. iRepertoire HTBI primers and Arm-PCR amplification of CDR3 regions were used to construct TCR beta libraries. Using fastp trimming at Q25 and MiXCR clonotype assembly, TCRdb reanalyzed the public sequencing data and kept in-frame beta chains. Every CDR3 protein is listed once, alongside the most common genes and DNA of its rows. The sample includes around 240,000 distinct CDR3 sequences, with about 18% observed a single time. The top ten hold 14% of the sample.

This sample was also put to use in a study of T cells in Graves' hyperthyroidism and ophthalmopathy.

Sequenced here: peripheral blood mononuclear cells (PBMCs), sampled at new diagnosis, from a patient treated with antithyroid drugs. These receptor sequences come from a woman in her twenties or thirties with Graves disease. Donor details come from another sample of the same person, matched by shared clones.

This clonotype was seen at least ten times. This chain connects TRBV7-9 to TRBJ1-3; D call uncertain. With 2 bases removed from V and 0 bases from J, the gap between germline ends came to 11 bases. The CDR3 spans 16 residues. Germline loops: CDR1 SEHNR, CDR2 FQNEAQ (reference sequence). The CDR3 DNA sequence: TGTGCCAGCAGCTTAAGCGGTTTGAGCTCTGGAAACACCATATATTTT. Its translation is CASSLSGLSSGNTIYF.

This clonotype was seen many times. The chain uses TRBV7-9 and TRBJ1-2; 11 positions match TRBD1. CDR3 length: 15 residues. Trimming at V came to 5 bases and at J to 8 bases, leaving 10 bases not matched to a gene. Germline-derived CDR1 and CDR2 are SEHNR and FQNEAQ (reference sequence). Here the CDR3 reads CASSVPGQGVEGYTF. The CDR3 DNA reads TGTGCCAGCAGCGTACCGGGACAGGGGGTCGAGGGCTACACCTTC.

This clonotype has at least ten counts. V is TRBV4-1 and J is TRBJ1-1; the match to TRBD1 covers 9 bases. The CDR3 spans 16 residues. Per the germline V gene, CDR1 is MGHRA and CDR2 is YSYEKL. V trimming: 4 bases; J trimming: 1 base; junction bases outside the gene matches: 7. The CDR3 protein is CASSPGQGTRNTEAFF. CDR3 sequence (DNA): TGCGCCAGCAGCCCGGGACAGGGTACAAGGAACACTGAAGCTTTCTTT.

Many counts were recorded for this clonotype. The rearrangement uses TRBV6-1 and TRBJ2-3, with 15 bases aligning to TRBD2. Germline trimming cut 5 bases from V and 6 bases from J; bases unmatched to any gene: 6. From germline, CDR1 is MNHNS and CDR2 SASEGT. The CDR3 covers 16 residues. The CDR3: CASSPRTSGGGDTQYF. The CDR3 DNA reads TGTGCCAGCAGTCCCCGGACTAGCGGGGGGGGGGATACGCAGTATTTT.

This clonotype occurred many times. J is TRBJ2-1 and V is TRBV7-9, with TRBD1 as a possible D gene (5 bases). With 0 bases removed from V and 8 bases from J, the gap between germline ends came to 11 bases. CDR1 is SEHNR and CDR2 is FQNEAQ in the germline V gene (reference sequence). This CDR3 is built from 14 residues. The DNA for the CDR3 is TGTGCCAGCAGCTTAGCTGCGTCCAGGGATGAGCAGTTCTTC. This gives the protein CASSLAASRDEQFF.

This clonotype was seen many times. The genes are TRBV12-3 or TRBV12-4 and TRBJ2-2; D is possibly TRBD1 or TRBD2 (5 bases each). This CDR3 is 17 amino acids long. Deletions cut 2 bases from V and 1 base from J, with 14 bases between. The CDR3 nucleotides are TGTGCCAGCAGTTTAACCGTTGGGGGTGGGAACACCGGGGAGCTGTTTTTT. This gives the protein CASSLTVGGGNTGELFF.

As concerns this clonotype: This may arise from a read error, as a much more abundant clone is one base away. This CDR3 fails to terminate in the conserved phenylalanine or tryptophan, so it likely reflects a read error. The chain links TRBV6-5 to TRBJ1-1; D ambiguous. Germline CDR1 is MNHEY and CDR2 is SVGAGI. The CDR3 spans 12 residues. V was cut by 2 bases and J by 7 bases, with 8 bases left in between. CDR3 sequence: CASSYGRVEAFS. The CDR3 DNA follows: TGTGCCAGCAGTTACGGGCGGGTTGAAGCTTTCTCT.

Ten or more counts support this clonotype. The V call is TRBV6-1, the J call TRBJ2-1; 9 bases are shared with TRBD2. The germline V gene has CDR1 MNHNS and CDR2 SASEGT. This CDR3 is 15 amino acids long. The J segment lost 8 bases and the V segment lost 6 bases, leaving 11 bases of the junction unmatched. CDR3 amino acids: CASRRGGGGADEQFF. CDR3 in DNA: TGTGCCAGCAGGAGGGGAGGCGGGGGGGCCGATGAGCAGTTCTTC.

This clonotype was observed many times. V gene TRBV29-1 combines with J gene TRBJ2-7; D uncertain. Between the trimmed V and J ends, which lost 3 bases and 2 bases, there was a span of 8 bases. Germline V gene lookup returns CDR1 SQVTM and CDR2 ANQGSEA. The CDR3 totals 12 residues. The CDR3 spells CSVEDGTYEQYF. The CDR3 nucleotides read TGCAGCGTTGAGGATGGGACCTACGAGCAGTACTTC.